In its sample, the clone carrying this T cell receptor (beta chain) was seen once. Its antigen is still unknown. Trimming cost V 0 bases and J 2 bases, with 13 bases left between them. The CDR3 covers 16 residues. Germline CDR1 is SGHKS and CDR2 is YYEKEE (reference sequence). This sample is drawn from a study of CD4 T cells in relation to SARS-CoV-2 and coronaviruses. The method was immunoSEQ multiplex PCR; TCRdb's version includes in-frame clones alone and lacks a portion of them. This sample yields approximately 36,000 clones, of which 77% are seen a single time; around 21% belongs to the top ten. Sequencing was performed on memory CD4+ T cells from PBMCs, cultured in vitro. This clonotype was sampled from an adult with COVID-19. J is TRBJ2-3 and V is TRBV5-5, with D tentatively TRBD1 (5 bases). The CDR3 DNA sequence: TGTGCCAGCAGCTTGGCCGGCAGGGCCCCCACAGATACGCAGTATTTT. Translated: CASSLAGRAPTDTQYF.